This T cell receptor beta chain comes out of a study of identical twins. TCRdb used MiXCR to reprocess the 5' RACE reads, holding one entry per CDR3 protein. The table shows around 490,000 distinct CDR3 sequences, with 20% to 25% occurring only once. In its sample, this clonotype was seen a few times. The junction had 2 bases not matched to a gene; V was cut back by 0 bases and J by 5 bases. CDR1 is ENHRY, CDR2 SYGVKD, per germline. The CDR3 consists of 15 residues. These data also featured in a second study, about yellow fever vaccine responses in identical twins.

V gene TRBV10-3 combines with J gene TRBJ2-7, with 12 bases matching TRBD2. The sample comprised CD4+ T cells sorted from blood. The origin of this receptor is a woman aged 18 to 35 in good health. The CDR3 DNA reads TGTGCCATCAGTGAGTCGGGGACTAGCGGGCACGAGCAGTACTTC. As protein: CAISESGTSGHEQYF.